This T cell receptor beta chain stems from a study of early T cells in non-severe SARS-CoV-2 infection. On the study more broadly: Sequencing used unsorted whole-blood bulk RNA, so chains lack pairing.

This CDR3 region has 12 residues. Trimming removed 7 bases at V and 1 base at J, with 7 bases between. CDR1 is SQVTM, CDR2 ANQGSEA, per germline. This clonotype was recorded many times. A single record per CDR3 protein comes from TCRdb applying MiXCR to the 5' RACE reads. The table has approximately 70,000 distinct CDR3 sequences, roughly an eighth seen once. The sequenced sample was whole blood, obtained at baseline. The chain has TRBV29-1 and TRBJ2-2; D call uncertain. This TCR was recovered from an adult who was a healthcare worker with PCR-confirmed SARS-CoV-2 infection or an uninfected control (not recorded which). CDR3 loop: CSATVNTGELFF. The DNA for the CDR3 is TGCAGCGCGACCGTGAACACCGGGGAGCTGTTTTTT.